The 14 T cell receptor beta chains listed next were all sequenced from one sample in a study of T cell responses to AZD1222 COVID-19 vaccine. TCRdb's table, derived via immunoSEQ multiplex PCR, lists solely in-frame clones and lacks some. Of over 100,000 clones in the sample, less than 90% were seen once. Here the sequenced sample was peripheral blood, taken on day 0 of AZD1222 vaccination. Every receptor here comes from an adult in good health.

This clone was seen a handful of times. J is TRBJ2-7 and V is TRBV5-4; TRBD2 matches 7 bases. Germline V gives CDR1 SGHNT, CDR2 YYREEE (reference sequence). Unmatched junction bases numbered 3, after V lost 3 bases and J lost 0 bases. The CDR3 runs to 14 residues. The CDR3 DNA is TGTGCCAGCAGCTCCAGCGGGACCTCCTACGAGCAGTACTTC. This gives the protein CASSSSGTSYEQYF.

The rearrangement links TRBV2 to TRBJ1-5; D not resolved. Germline V gives CDR1 SNHLY, CDR2 FYNNEI. This CDR3 is 14 amino acids long. Trimming pared 7 bases from V and 3 bases from J, leaving 13 bases between. The CDR3 here is CASTTQAVNQPQHF. The CDR3 nucleotides read TGTGCCAGCACCACCCAAGCAGTCAATCAGCCCCAGCATTTT.

This rearrangement joins TRBV5-1 to TRBJ2-1, with TRBD1 identical over 12 bases. The CDR3 contains 18 residues. Germline V lookup: CDR1 SGHRS, CDR2 YFSETQ. The ends lost 0 bases at V and 9 bases at J; junction bases unmatched: 13. CDR3 in DNA: TGCGCCAGCAGCTTGGACCTCCCGGGACAGGGGGCGAAGGGTGAGCAGTTCTTC. Translation: CASSLDLPGQGAKGEQFF.

There are a few counts of this clone. V gene TRBV30 combines with J gene TRBJ1-2; no definite D call. The germline gives CDR1 GTSNPN, CDR2 SVGIG (reference sequence). CDR3 length equals 15 residues. V was cut by 0 bases and J by 4 bases, with 15 bases left in between. The CDR3 loop reads CAWSVLAADRYGYTF. The CDR3 nucleotides read TGTGCCTGGAGTGTTTTGGCCGCCGACCGCTATGGCTACACCTTC.

The chain uses TRBV18 and TRBJ2-7; weak D call: TRBD1 (6 bases). The CDR3 spans 15 residues. Germline CDR1 KGHSH, CDR2 LQKENI. Trimming left V 2 bases short and J 3 bases short, with 14 bases between. CDR3 protein: CASSPVTGRDYEQYF. The CDR3 region has the DNA TGTGCCAGCTCACCAGTTACAGGGAGAGACTACGAGCAGTACTTC.

This clone has at least ten counts. The chain has TRBV5-1 and TRBJ2-1, with 7 nucleotides matching TRBD1. Losses at the gene ends were 4 bases for V and 5 bases for J; bases not matched to a gene: 12. The CDR3 contains 16 residues. Germline values: CDR1 SGHRS, CDR2 YFSETQ. This CDR3 reads CASSLTTGWGHNEQFF. The CDR3 DNA reads TGCGCCAGCAGCCTTACGACAGGGTGGGGCCACAATGAGCAGTTCTTC.

V gene TRBV2 combines with J gene TRBJ2-5, with TRBD2 identical over 9 bases. The germline CDR1 and CDR2 sequences are SNHLY and FYNNEI. After removal of 3 bases from V and 3 bases from J, the junction contained 5 bases not matched to a gene. The CDR3 contains 15 residues. This chain's CDR3 is CASSEDSGREETQYF. Here the CDR3 DNA reads TGTGCCAGCAGTGAGGATAGCGGGAGAGAAGAGACCCAGTACTTC.

CDR3 sequence (DNA): TGTGCCAGCAGCTACCGGCGAGGGGCCGGTAATCAGCCCCAGCATTTT. This codes for CASSYRRGAGNQPQHF. The chain recombines TRBV5-6 with TRBJ1-5; D is possibly TRBD1 (5 bases). V was shortened by 3 bases and J by 4 bases, with 17 bases between the two germline ends. Germline V lookup: CDR1 SGHDT, CDR2 YYEEEE. The CDR3 is 16 amino acids. Combining the CDR3 with reference TRBV5-6 and TRBJ1-5 gives the whole variable domain DAGVTQSPTHLIKTRGQQVTLRCSPKSGHDTVSWYQQALGQGPQFIFQYYEEEERQRGNFPDRFSGHQFPNYSSELNVNALLLGDSALYLCASSYRRGAGNQPQHFGDGTRLSIL.

This chain links TRBV6-5 with TRBJ2-7; possible D gene TRBD1, 6 bases. Germline CDR1 is MNHEY and CDR2 is SVGAGI. This CDR3 has 13 amino acids. V was trimmed by 5 bases and J by 2 bases, leaving 10 bases between them. The CDR3 nucleotides read TGTGCCAGCAGTACCAGGGGACCCTACGAGCAGTACTTC. Its translation is CASSTRGPYEQYF.

J is TRBJ2-1 and V is TRBV9; D ambiguous. CDR3 length: 14 amino acids. CDR1 SGDLS and CDR2 YYNGEE come from the germline V gene. Trimming removed 4 bases from V and 2 bases from J, with 10 bases in between. In nucleotides, the CDR3 is TGTGCCAGCAGCCCCCGGGCAGCCTACAATGAGCAGTTCTTC. This gives the protein CASSPRAAYNEQFF. The full variable domain, its missing parts supplied by reference TRBV9 and TRBJ2-1, is DSGVTQTPKHLITATGQRVTLRCSPRSGDLSVYWYQQSLDQGLQFLIQYYNGEERAKGNILERFSAQQFPDLHSELNLSSLELGDSALYFCASSPRAAYNEQFFGPGTRLTVL.

CDR3 nucleotide sequence: TGTGCCAGCAGCTTAGCACTAGCGGAATACAATGAGCAGTTCTTC. Its translation: CASSLALAEYNEQFF. The V gene is TRBV7-9, the J gene TRBJ2-1; 8 bases line up with TRBD2. Germline V lookup: CDR1 SEHNR, CDR2 FQNEAQ (reference sequence). The trim removed 0 bases at V and 4 bases at J, leaving 2 bases unmatched. The CDR3 spans 15 residues.

This rearrangement joins TRBV5-4 to TRBJ2-7; TRBD1 matches 8 bases. CDR1 is SGHNT, CDR2 YYREEE, per germline (reference sequence). J gave up 9 bases and V 4 bases, and 9 bases lay outside the gene matches. CDR3 length: 13 residues. Here the CDR3 reads CASSPTGERMQYF. The CDR3 DNA is TGTGCCAGCAGCCCGACAGGGGAACGGATGCAGTACTTC. Based on the CDR3 plus reference TRBV5-4 and TRBJ2-7, the full variable domain is ETGVTQSPTHLIKTRGQQVTLRCSSQSGHNTVSWYQQALGQGPQFIFQYYREEENGRGNFPPRFSGLQFPNYSSELNVNALELDDSALYLCASSPTGERMQYFGPGTRLTVT.

Only one count was recorded for this clone. This rearrangement joins TRBV5-1 to TRBJ1-6; D may be TRBD1 (5 bases). The germline V gene has CDR1 SGHRS and CDR2 YFSETQ. The CDR3 is made up of 15 amino acids. Trimming removed 4 bases from V and 5 bases from J, with 13 bases in between. Here the CDR3 DNA reads TGCGCCAGCAGCACGGGGGGTACTAATAATTCACCCCTCCACTTT. This translates into CASSTGGTNNSPLHF.

This chain joins TRBV6-4 and TRBJ2-1, with D tentatively TRBD2 (6 bases). Germline V lookup: CDR1 MRHNA, CDR2 SNTAGT. Trimming removed 5 bases from V and 0 bases from J, with 14 bases in between. This CDR3 has 16 amino acids. This chain's CDR3 is CASSPFAGSSYNEQFF. CDR3 bases: TGTGCCAGCAGTCCCTTCGCGGGAAGCTCCTACAATGAGCAGTTCTTC.